This T cell receptor (beta chain) is drawn from a study of patients and donors after allogeneic stem cell transplantation. MiXCR was run by TCRdb on the RT-PCR reads, yielding one entry per CDR3 protein. The repertoire holds 90,000 to 120,000 distinct CDR3 sequences, with 35% as singletons. There are 16 residues in the CDR3. Unmatched junction bases numbered 10, after V lost 7 bases and J lost 7 bases. The V gene's germline CDR1 is MGHRA and CDR2 YSYEKL. The receptor comes from a human donor who was either an allogeneic HSCT recipient or a stem cell or donor lymphocyte infusion donor (not recorded which). It is not recorded whose cells these are; they may come from a transplant donor. The specimen sequenced was blood, either unsorted or a sorted T cell fraction (not recorded which). V gene TRBV4-1 combines with J gene TRBJ1-4; the match to TRBD1 covers 12 bases. Written as DNA, the CDR3 is TGCGCCAGCAATCCGGGACAGGGGGCAACAAGTGAAAAACTGTTTTTT. Amino acid sequence: CASNPGQGATSEKLFF.